These T cell receptor beta chains were read from a single sample in a study of blood T cell repertoires in COVID-19. Sequenced by immunoSEQ multiplex PCR; TCRdb stores in-frame clones only, minus some. Counted here are 150,000 to 200,000 clones, 80% to 90% occurring once; the ten biggest clones make up roughly 8.2%. Material: peripheral blood. Receptor source: a man aged 60 to 69 with acute or convalescent COVID-19. CDR3s include the opening cysteine and the closing phenylalanine or tryptophan. Fields, in order: J gene, D gene, clone size, V gene, CDR3 protein, CDR3 DNA. The D gene is left open where the match is weak. Clone size is given for some rows only: seen once, a few or many times, or a class if the clone is expanded.

J gene: TRBJ1-6; D gene: NA; clone size: once; V gene: TRBV18; CDR3 protein: CASSPLVTDSPLHF; CDR3 DNA: TGTGCCAGCTCACCATTAGTAACGGATTCACCCCTCCACTTT
J gene: TRBJ1-4; D gene: TRBD1; clone size: NA; V gene: TRBV25-1; CDR3 protein: CARRGQGPTNEKLFF; CDR3 DNA: TGTGCCAGGAGAGGACAGGGCCCAACTAATGAAAAACTGTTTTTT
J gene: TRBJ1-2; D gene: TRBD1; clone size: once; V gene: TRBV28; CDR3 protein: CASRLLDRAGSSYGYTF; CDR3 DNA: TGTGCCAGCCGTCTGCTGGACAGGGCGGGGAGTTCCTATGGCTACACCTTC
J gene: TRBJ1-4; D gene: NA; clone size: once; V gene: TRBV7-2; CDR3 protein: CASSRWGASTNEKLFF; CDR3 DNA: TGTGCCAGCAGCCGGTGGGGAGCTTCAACTAATGAAAAACTGTTTTTT
J gene: TRBJ1-2; D gene: TRBD1; clone size: NA; V gene: TRBV3-1/TRBV3-2; CDR3 protein: CASSQDHRGRGYTF; CDR3 DNA: TGTGCCAGCAGCCAAGACCACAGGGGCAGGGGCTACACCTTC
J gene: TRBJ1-4; D gene: NA; clone size: NA; V gene: TRBV28; CDR3 protein: CASSDREKLFF; CDR3 DNA: TGTGCCAGCAGTGACAGAGAAAAACTGTTTTTT
J gene: TRBJ1-1; D gene: NA; clone size: NA; V gene: TRBV7-8; CDR3 protein: CASSRGPLGTEAFF; CDR3 DNA: TGTGCCAGCAGCCGGGGGCCCCTGGGCACTGAAGCTTTCTTT
J gene: TRBJ2-3; D gene: NA; clone size: few; V gene: TRBV6-5; CDR3 protein: CASSYANTQYF; CDR3 DNA: TGTGCCAGCAGTTACGCGAATACGCAGTATTTT
J gene: TRBJ2-1; D gene: NA; clone size: NA; V gene: TRBV30; CDR3 protein: CAWSVRDWRYNEQFF; CDR3 DNA: TGTGCCTGGAGTGTACGAGACTGGAGATACAATGAGCAGTTCTTC
J gene: TRBJ2-7; D gene: TRBD1; clone size: NA; V gene: TRBV5-1; CDR3 protein: CASSSSGNRGLYEQYF; CDR3 DNA: TGCGCCAGCAGCTCCTCAGGGAACAGGGGGCTCTACGAGCAGTACTTC
J gene: TRBJ2-4; D gene: NA; clone size: NA; V gene: TRBV5-1; CDR3 protein: CASSSGQTNIQYF; CDR3 DNA: TGCGCCAGCAGCTCCGGACAGACCAACATTCAGTACTTC
J gene: TRBJ2-1; D gene: TRBD2; clone size: NA; V gene: TRBV9; CDR3 protein: CASSVVGLAGDNEQFF; CDR3 DNA: TGTGCCAGCAGCGTAGTAGGCCTAGCGGGAGACAATGAGCAGTTCTTC
J gene: TRBJ2-2; D gene: NA; clone size: NA; V gene: TRBV28; CDR3 protein: CASSLEVGTGELFF; CDR3 DNA: TGTGCCAGCAGTTTAGAGGTCGGCACCGGGGAGCTGTTTTTT
J gene: TRBJ2-5; D gene: NA; clone size: NA; V gene: TRBV11-1; CDR3 protein: CASSGRVRSPETQYF; CDR3 DNA: TGTGCCAGCAGCGGCAGGGTTAGAAGTCCAGAGACCCAGTACTTC
J gene: TRBJ2-7; D gene: NA; clone size: once; V gene: TRBV6-5; CDR3 protein: CASLTVFVGEQYF; CDR3 DNA: TGTGCCAGCCTTACGGTCTTCGTTGGCGAGCAGTACTTC
J gene: TRBJ2-1; D gene: TRBD2; clone size: few; V gene: TRBV4-2; CDR3 protein: CASNPTVAGNNEQFF; CDR3 DNA: TGTGCCAGCAACCCCACGGTAGCGGGCAACAATGAGCAGTTCTTC
J gene: TRBJ2-5; D gene: NA; clone size: NA; V gene: TRBV10-3; CDR3 protein: CAISESQGWKTQYF; CDR3 DNA: TGTGCCATCAGTGAGTCTCAGGGATGGAAGACCCAGTACTTC
J gene: TRBJ2-1; D gene: TRBD2; clone size: NA; V gene: TRBV7-3; CDR3 protein: CASSPHRTSGSYNEQFF; CDR3 DNA: TGTGCCAGCAGCCCGCACCGGACTAGCGGGAGTTACAATGAGCAGTTCTTC
J gene: TRBJ1-2; D gene: NA; clone size: once; V gene: TRBV6-1; CDR3 protein: CASSDRTAMNSNYGYTF; CDR3 DNA: TGTGCCAGCAGTGATAGGACAGCGATGAACTCTAACTATGGCTACACCTTC
J gene: TRBJ2-6; D gene: TRBD1; clone size: NA; V gene: TRBV18; CDR3 protein: CASSPPGQGLSGANVLTF; CDR3 DNA: TGTGCCAGCTCACCTCCGGGACAGGGCTTGTCTGGGGCCAACGTCCTGACTTTC